This T cell receptor beta chain was obtained from a study of CXCR3-negative and CXCR3-positive naive CD8 T cells. Study results and caveats: Memory cells diverged, while naive CXCR3-positive and CXCR3-negative cells had similar TRBV-TRBJ usage. Most assays were run on fresh PBMCs (CXCR3 expression partially decreased after cryopreservation). Greater hydrophobicity was found in TRB CDR3s of CXCR3-positive naive cells than of CXCR3-negative naive cells.

Germline V lookup: CDR1 SQVTM, CDR2 ANQGSEA. The CDR3 sequence is 13 residues long. By frequency, this clonotype is medium-sized. Its antigen is unidentified. The method, 5' RACE with UMI labels, was used to prepare the TRB cDNA libraries. TCRdb reprocessed the 5' RACE reads, keeping one entry per CDR3 protein, no DNA. The repertoire table contains fewer than 3,000 distinct CDR3 sequences. The naive CD8+ gate required CD45RO-CCR7+CD27+CD95- phenotype. Material for sequencing was naive CXCR3+ CD8+ T cells from blood. Indicated subset: CD45RO-CCR7+CD27+CD95- naive CD8+ T cells expressing CXCR3 (TNR3+). This clonotype originated in a human donor in good health. Some clones in this sample may be carry-over from other donors' samples. The chain carries TRBV29-1 and TRBJ2-2; lacking DNA, the TRBD2 call made by TCRdb goes unchecked. This CDR3 is CSVWGENTGELFF.